These T cell receptor beta chains were read from a single sample in a study of early T cells in non-severe SARS-CoV-2 infection. Each CDR3 protein gets one entry after TCRdb re-called the 5' RACE reads with MiXCR. The sample yields tens of thousands of distinct CDR3 sequences, about 10% seen once. Sequences were derived from whole blood, sampled at baseline. Receptors were obtained from an adult who was a healthcare worker with PCR-confirmed SARS-CoV-2 infection or an uninfected control (not recorded which). Each CDR3 is given with its conserved first and last residue.

TRBJ2-2	TRBV9	CASSKGPANTGELFF
TRBJ2-6	TRBV5-1	CASSSKSSGANVLTF
TRBJ2-1	TRBV24-1	CATSEAGPTYNEQFF
TRBJ2-2	TRBV7-6	CASSLADFSGNAGELFF
TRBJ1-2	TRBV12-3/TRBV12-4	CASSLDRQLYYGYTF
TRBJ2-7	TRBV27	CASSMGLAGHYEQYF
TRBJ1-5	TRBV6-2/TRBV6-3	CASSSNSNQPQHF
TRBJ1-6	TRBV24-1	CATSAAGRNSPLHF
TRBJ2-7	TRBV20-1	CSARDLGDPYEQYF
TRBJ2-3	TRBV28	CASSLLAGGRDTQYF
TRBJ1-5	TRBV7-2	CASSLGWGRGNQPQHF
TRBJ2-3	TRBV7-7	CASSLGPYTDTQYF
TRBJ2-1	TRBV7-9	CASSQGLSSYNEQFF
TRBJ2-5	TRBV10-3	CAISEPRETQYF
TRBJ2-1	TRBV20-1	CGGRGRVPSYNEQFF
TRBJ2-6	TRBV25-1	CASSEGAGHNVLTF
TRBJ2-3	TRBV4-1	CASSQDFKRTDTQYF
TRBJ2-7	TRBV6-1	CASSEGYGGTLSEQYF
TRBJ1-3	TRBV20-1	CSARERGKLSGNTIYF
TRBJ1-2	TRBV5-8	CASMGWPRDGYTF
TRBJ2-5	TRBV6-6	CASSYRLDRKETQYF
TRBJ2-4	TRBV28	CASSPGFENIQYF
TRBJ1-5	TRBV20-1	CSASSRVSQPQHF
TRBJ2-1	TRBV20-1	CSARELSGYNEQFF
TRBJ1-2	TRBV10-3	CAISEYGEGYTF
TRBJ2-3	TRBV4-1	CASSQDWREGTDTQYF
TRBJ1-2	TRBV18	CASSPFPPGQGPYGYTF
TRBJ1-2	TRBV4-1	CASSQAGIGPPYGYTF
TRBJ2-7	TRBV7-8	CASSLARTGNEQYF
TRBJ2-5	TRBV7-3	CASSPDRVAETQYF
TRBJ2-2	TRBV28	CASSTNRGRSGELFF
TRBJ1-5	TRBV7-2	CASSLGINQPQHF
-	TRBV20-1	CSARAPGGIYQPQYF
TRBJ2-7	TRBV27	CASSFSSKNEQYF
TRBJ1-4	TRBV9	CASSVSGVTNEKLFF
TRBJ2-2	TRBV27	CASSPPTVMNTGELFF
TRBJ1-5	TRBV27	CASSLWGDSNQPQHF
TRBJ2-1	TRBV7-9	CASSRPTSGRYEQFF
TRBJ2-1	TRBV7-6	CASSLDEGGEQFF
TRBJ2-3	TRBV28	CASSSPYGEGTDTQYF
TRBJ2-7	TRBV19	CASSGSGPYEQYF
TRBJ1-2	TRBV20-1	CSALQGTYGYTF
TRBJ2-3	TRBV6-4	CASSDGSPTDTQYF
TRBJ2-5	TRBV4-1	CASSQGGSGRIFAGTQYF
TRBJ2-2	TRBV28	CASSVLAGDRNTGELFF
TRBJ2-7	TRBV12-3/TRBV12-4	CASSFWDYEQYF
TRBJ2-3	TRBV7-2	CASSPFLAGEPADTQYF
TRBJ2-2	TRBV5-1	CASSGTALGTGELFF
TRBJ1-4	TRBV30	CAWSKGPPEKLFF
TRBJ1-1	TRBV7-2	CASSSNRVSNTEAFF
TRBJ2-7	TRBV19	CASSIRNRGNYEQYF